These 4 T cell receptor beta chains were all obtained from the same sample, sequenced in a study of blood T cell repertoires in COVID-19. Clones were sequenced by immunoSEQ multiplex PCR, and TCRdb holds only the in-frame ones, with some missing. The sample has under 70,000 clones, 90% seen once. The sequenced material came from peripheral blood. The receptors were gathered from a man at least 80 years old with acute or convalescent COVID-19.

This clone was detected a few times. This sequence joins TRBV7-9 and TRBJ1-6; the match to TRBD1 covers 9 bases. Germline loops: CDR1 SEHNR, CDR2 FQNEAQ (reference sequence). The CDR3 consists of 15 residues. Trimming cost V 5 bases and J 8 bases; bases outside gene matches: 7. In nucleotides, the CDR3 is TGTGCCAGCAGCCCATGGACAGGGGTGCATTCACCCCTCCACTTT. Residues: CASSPWTGVHSPLHF. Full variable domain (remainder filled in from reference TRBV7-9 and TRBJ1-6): DTGVSQNPRHKITKRGQNVTFRCDPISEHNRLYWYRQTLGQGPEFLTYFQNEAQLEKSRLLSDRFSAERPKGSFSTLEIQRTEQGDSAMYLCASSPWTGVHSPLHFGNGTRLTVT.

The CDR3 region is CASSLASELSDTQYF. The CDR3 bases are TGTGCCAGCAGCTTGGCTAGCGAGCTGTCAGATACGCAGTATTTT. V and J are TRBV11-2 and TRBJ2-3; D might be TRBD2 (6 bases). V was clipped by 3 bases and J by 4 bases, with 14 bases between them. The germline gives CDR1 SGHAT, CDR2 FQNNGV. There are 15 residues in the CDR3.

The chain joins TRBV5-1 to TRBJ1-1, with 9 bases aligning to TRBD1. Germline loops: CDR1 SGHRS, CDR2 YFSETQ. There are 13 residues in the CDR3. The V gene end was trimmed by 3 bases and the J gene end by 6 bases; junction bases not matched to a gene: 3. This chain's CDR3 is CASSSGQGPEAFF. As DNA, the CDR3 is TGCGCCAGCAGCTCGGGACAGGGCCCTGAAGCTTTCTTT.

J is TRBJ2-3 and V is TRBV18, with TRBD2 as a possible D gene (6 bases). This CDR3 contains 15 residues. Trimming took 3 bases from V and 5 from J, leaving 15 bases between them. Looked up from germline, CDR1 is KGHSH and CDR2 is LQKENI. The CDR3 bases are TGTGCCAGCTCACCCCAAGGGGCAGCGGGAGATACGCAGTATTTT. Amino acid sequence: CASSPQGAAGDTQYF.